This T cell receptor beta chain emerged from a study of T cell repertoires in cytomegalovirus infection (dated by TCRdb to the late 2010s). About the study as a whole: Peptide stimulations targeted recently identified HLA-C-restricted CMV epitopes, whose presentation resists viral immunomodulation, together with well-studied HLA-B-restricted epitopes. Donor HLA type was relevant to the analysis, because carriage of CMV infection together with the matching HLA type was indicated by public TCR beta signatures. Findings and caveats that apply to the study as a whole: The ex vivo response was dominated by HLA-C-restricted CMV-specific TCR beta clonotypes, which also provided the single most frequent clonotype in two of eight donors. Carriers of CMV infection plus the relevant HLA type were discriminated by the cumulative frequency of public TCR beta family members in the study cohort and in an independent roughly 350-donor cohort.

For CDR1 and CDR2, the germline V gene (reference sequence) lists MNHNY and SVGAGI. Including the terminal cysteine and phenylalanine, the CDR3 comprises 9 residues. Only the CDR3 DNA stays, 27 bases, in frame from base 1. This clonotype came up a few times. No cognate antigen has been identified for it. Base-call qualities are not available, and no considerably larger clone is one nucleotide away. Sequencing instrument: Illumina HiSeq 1500. TCRdb trimmed public reads at Q25 via fastp, called clones via MiXCR and kept in-frame beta chains. Identical CDR3 proteins give one entry, which carries the most common genes and DNA. In this sample the table shows some 350,000 distinct CDR3 sequences, roughly 28% of which occur a single time. The ten largest clones add up to 20% of the sample. According to the study, the label for this sample's treatment or condition signals: in vitro stimulation with specific CMV peptide epitopes to enrich CMV-specific T cells.

The V gene is TRBV6-6 and the J gene is TRBJ1-6; the D gene cannot be named for sure. Sequenced material: cultured PBMCs, taken from culture after CMV antigen stimulation. This clonotype was obtained from a human donor in good health (CMV status not recorded). Some clones in this sample may be carry-over from other donors' samples. The nucleotide sequence is given as TGTGCGATCGGTTCACCCCTCCACTTT. This codes for CAIGSPLHF.